The 24 T cell receptor beta chains below all came from one sample that was sequenced in a study of post-analysis software for immune sequencing data. Findings and limits, study-wide: Comparison of patients with controls showed five TRBV segments more frequent in patients, TRBV5-6, TRBV5-1 and TRBV20-1 among them.

Antigens for these TCRs are unknown. The authors incorporated unique molecular identifiers into the TCR beta cDNA libraries. MiXCR, run by TCRdb on the PCR reads, gives a single entry per CDR3 protein. The table records roughly 670,000 distinct CDR3 sequences, 59% of them present only once. Input material: blood. All receptors come from a girl aged 2 to 9 with multiple sclerosis.

J is TRBJ1-1 and V is TRBV9; D may be TRBD1 (6 bases). Between the trimmed V and J ends, which lost 3 bases and 1 base, there was a span of 13 bases. There are 15 residues in the CDR3. Germline V gene lookup returns CDR1 SGDLS and CDR2 YYNGEE. The CDR3 DNA follows: TGTGCCAGCAGCGCGTGGGGGGGCGCGAACACTGAAGCTTTCTTT. Amino acid sequence: CASSAWGGANTEAFF.

This clonotype was seen more than once but under ten times. V gene TRBV11-2 combines with J gene TRBJ2-1; D might be TRBD2 (5 bases). The CDR3 contains 15 residues. Trimming took 2 bases from V and 3 from J, leaving 11 bases between them. Germline V gene lookup returns CDR1 SGHAT and CDR2 FQNNGV. The DNA for the CDR3 is TGTGCCAGCAGCTTACTGGCGGGCCTCTACAATGAGCAGTTCTTC. Its protein product is CASSLLAGLYNEQFF.

The chain uses TRBV12-3 or TRBV12-4 and TRBJ1-5; D may be TRBD1 (6 bases). The V end was cut by 4 bases, the J end by 1 base, with 17 bases between. There are 17 residues in the CDR3. The CDR3 DNA is TGTGCCAGCAGTTCTCACCCAGGGGTCCTGAGCAATCAGCCCCAGCATTTT. This codes for CASSSHPGVLSNQPQHF.

The chain couples TRBV20-1 to TRBJ2-3; tentatively, D is TRBD1 (6 bases). The CDR3 loop spans 14 amino acids. V dropped 3 bases and J dropped 3 bases, with 13 bases sitting between them. Germline CDR1 reads DFQATT; CDR2 reads SNEGSKA (reference sequence). The CDR3 DNA is TGCAGTGCTAGTGCACTAACAGGGACAGATACGCAGTATTTT. It specifies CSASALTGTDTQYF.

The chain combines TRBV5-6 with TRBJ2-3; D may be TRBD1 or TRBD2 (5 bases each). V was shortened by 4 bases and J by 2 bases, with 14 bases between the two germline ends. Germline CDR1 SGHDT, CDR2 YYEEEE. There are 15 residues in the CDR3. The CDR3 DNA reads TGTGCCAGCAGCCGGGGACGAGGGTTCACAGATACGCAGTATTTT. This codes for CASSRGRGFTDTQYF.

The chain recombines TRBV20-1 with TRBJ2-5; 8 nucleotides agree with TRBD2. Germline V gene sequence: CDR1 DFQATT, CDR2 SNEGSKA (reference sequence). The CDR3 runs 15 residues. Germline trimming cut 1 base from V and 1 base from J; bases unmatched to any gene: 5. This CDR3 reads CSARGASGSQETQYF. The CDR3 DNA sequence: TGCAGTGCTAGAGGAGCTAGCGGGTCCCAAGAGACCCAGTACTTC.

The chain recombines TRBV29-1 with TRBJ2-5, with D unresolved. The CDR3 spans 12 residues. V dropped 4 bases and J dropped 5 bases, with 11 bases sitting between them. Per the germline V gene, CDR1 is SQVTM and CDR2 is ANQGSEA. In DNA form, the CDR3 reads TGCAGCGTTGCGGGTGTTTGGGAGACCCAGTACTTC. It codes for CSVAGVWETQYF.

This sequence joins TRBV7-9 and TRBJ2-7; D is possibly TRBD2 (6 bases). Germline V gene sequence: CDR1 SEHNR, CDR2 FQNEAQ (reference sequence). The germline V and J ends were trimmed by 5 bases and 2 bases, with 16 bases remaining between them. The CDR3 length is 15 residues. CDR3 region: CASSPLSTGAYEQYF. CDR3 DNA sequence: TGTGCCAGCAGCCCACTTTCGACGGGGGCCTACGAGCAGTACTTC.

V usage is TRBV12-3 or TRBV12-4 and J usage is TRBJ2-3; TRBD1 might be the D (5 bases). The ends were cut back, 6 bases at V and 0 bases at J, with 10 bases in the middle. The CDR3 totals 14 residues. The CDR3 DNA reads TGTGCCAGCAGACCGACAGCTAGCACAGATACGCAGTATTTT. Its protein product is CASRPTASTDTQYF.

This clonotype was counted once. This chain links TRBV7-6 with TRBJ1-4, with TRBD1 matching 9 bases. After removal of 5 bases from V and 4 bases from J, the junction contained 14 bases not matched to a gene. Germline values: CDR1 SGHVS, CDR2 FNYEAQ. The CDR3 loop spans 18 amino acids. CDR3 sequence reads: CASSMVLGQGVDNEKLFF. The DNA of the CDR3 is TGTGCCAGCAGCATGGTTCTGGGACAGGGAGTTGATAATGAAAAACTGTTTTTT.

This chain connects TRBV12-3 or TRBV12-4 to TRBJ2-1; 11 bases match TRBD2. V was clipped by 7 bases and J by 3 bases; unmatched bases: 5. The CDR3 has 15 residues. The CDR3 nucleotides are TGTGCCAGCACCCCACTAGCGGGAGTCTACAATGAGCAGTTCTTC. This codes for CASTPLAGVYNEQFF.

The chain carries TRBV5-6 and TRBJ2-1; D might be TRBD1 or TRBD2, each matching 5 bases. There are 16 residues in the CDR3. Trimming removed 5 bases from V and 5 bases from J, with 20 bases in between. Germline V gene data show CDR1 as SGHDT and CDR2 as YYEEEE. The CDR3 sequence is CASSGVGVPSHNEQFF. The CDR3 DNA follows: TGTGCCAGCAGTGGTGTGGGGGTCCCGTCCCACAATGAGCAGTTCTTC.

The gene calls are TRBV2 and TRBJ1-1; a possible D gene is TRBD1 (6 bases). The CDR3 runs to 17 residues. Per the germline V gene, CDR1 is SNHLY and CDR2 is FYNNEI. V shed 6 bases and J shed 0 bases, with 20 bases lying between them. CDR3 residues: CASSLLGQGRVNTEAFF. The CDR3 DNA reads as TGTGCCAGCAGCCTCCTCGGGCAGGGGAGGGTGAACACTGAAGCTTTCTTT.

This chain uses TRBV9 with TRBJ2-3; 13 bases fit TRBD2. The germline V gene has CDR1 SGDLS and CDR2 YYNGEE. The trim removed 4 bases at V and 5 bases at J, leaving 1 base unmatched. There are 14 residues in the CDR3. CDR3 sequence: CASSWTSGRDTQYF. The CDR3 region has the DNA TGTGCCAGCAGCTGGACTAGCGGGAGAGATACGCAGTATTTT.

This clonotype occurred a few times. The rearrangement uses TRBV29-1 and TRBJ2-7; 8 nucleotides match TRBD2. The J call may be incorrect, as the DNA end agrees better with TRBJ2-5. CDR3 size: 15 residues. Germline V lookup: CDR1 SQVTM, CDR2 ANQGSEA. CDR3 loop: CSVRLGSGGFQTQYF. The CDR3 region has the DNA TGCAGCGTCCGCCTCGGAAGCGGGGGTTTCCAGACCCAGTACTTC.

The chain uses TRBV7-9 and TRBJ2-4; 7 bases map to TRBD1. The J call may be in error: the DNA end matches TRBJ2-7 better. The germline gives CDR1 SEHNR, CDR2 FQNEAQ (reference sequence). This CDR3 is built from 13 residues. Written as DNA, the CDR3 is TGTGCCAGCAGCCCAACAGGGGCAGACGAGCAGTACTTC. Translation: CASSPTGADEQYF.

A few counts support this clonotype. The chain is built from TRBV12-3 or TRBV12-4 and TRBJ2-7; a possible D gene is TRBD2 (5 bases). Trimming removed 1 base from V and 2 bases from J, with 9 bases in between. The CDR3 sequence is 14 residues long. The CDR3, as DNA: TGTGCCAGCAGTTTAGAACTAGGTCCCTACGAGCAGTACTTC. Protein: CASSLELGPYEQYF.

This sequence joins TRBV7-9 and TRBJ2-3, with D maybe TRBD1 (5 bases). With 4 bases removed from V and 0 bases from J, the gap between germline ends came to 14 bases. CDR3 length: 16 residues. The germline V gene encodes CDR1 SEHNR and CDR2 FQNEAQ (reference sequence). CDR3 protein: CASSSKTRQSTDTQYF. CDR3 nucleotides: TGTGCCAGCAGCTCTAAAACCCGACAGAGCACAGATACGCAGTATTTT. The whole variable domain, filled in from reference TRBV7-9 and TRBJ2-3, reads DTGVSQNPRHKITKRGQNVTFRCDPISEHNRLYWYRQTLGQGPEFLTYFQNEAQLEKSRLLSDRFSAERPKGSFSTLEIQRTEQGDSAMYLCASSSKTRQSTDTQYFGPGTRLTVL.

The rearrangement links TRBV7-9 to TRBJ1-2, with D maybe TRBD1 (5 bases). CDR1 is SEHNR and CDR2 is FQNEAQ in the germline V gene (reference sequence). V gave up 1 base and J gave up 4 bases, with 10 bases separating them. This CDR3 has 14 residues. CDR3 amino acids: CASSLESGAYGYTF. The CDR3 bases are TGTGCCAGCAGCTTAGAATCCGGGGCCTATGGCTACACCTTC.

The chain is built from TRBV10-2 and TRBJ2-5; no clear D gene. The J call is uncertain, as TRBJ2-7 better fits the DNA end. This CDR3 spans 14 amino acids. CDR1 and CDR2 (germline): WSHSY, SAAADI. CDR3 protein: CASMPEEVGYEQYF. The CDR3 bases are TGCGCCAGCATGCCCGAAGAGGTCGGCTACGAGCAGTACTTC.

This chain uses TRBV7-9 with TRBJ2-1; no clear D. The V end lost 1 base, the J end lost 3 bases, and 19 bases lay between the germline ends. The CDR3 has 18 amino acids. Germline CDR1 SEHNR, CDR2 FQNEAQ (reference sequence). CDR3 in DNA: TGTGCCAGCAGCTTAGACGGGTCGGATGGTCCATTCTACAATGAGCAGTTCTTC. It specifies CASSLDGSDGPFYNEQFF. The whole variable domain, remainder taken from reference TRBV7-9 and TRBJ2-1, is DTGVSQNPRHKITKRGQNVTFRCDPISEHNRLYWYRQTLGQGPEFLTYFQNEAQLEKSRLLSDRFSAERPKGSFSTLEIQRTEQGDSAMYLCASSLDGSDGPFYNEQFFGPGTRLTVL.

This clonotype appeared a single time. This rearrangement joins TRBV12-3 or TRBV12-4 to TRBJ2-1, with unresolved D. V lost 3 bases, J lost 5 bases, and 8 bases lay in between. The CDR3 spans 13 residues. CDR3 nucleotide sequence: TGTGCCAGCAGTTTTGGCAGAAACAATGAGCAGTTCTTC. Amino acids: CASSFGRNNEQFF.

This chain uses TRBV6-5 with TRBJ2-3; 11 bases are a match to TRBD1. The junction had 11 bases not matched to a gene; V was cut back by 2 bases and J by 7 bases. Germline CDR1 and CDR2: MNHEY and SVGAGI. This CDR3 contains 17 residues. The CDR3 here is CASSYNGRGQGVNTQYF. CDR3 DNA sequence: TGTGCCAGCAGTTACAATGGTCGGGGACAGGGGGTTAATACGCAGTATTTT.

This clonotype was observed a few times. The chain employs TRBV12-3 or TRBV12-4 and TRBJ1-2; 8 bases match TRBD1. V shed 4 bases, J shed 13 bases, and the junction held 5 bases outside the gene matches. The CDR3 runs to 11 residues. CDR3 residues: CASSSDRGRTF. The CDR3, as DNA: TGTGCCAGCAGTTCCGACAGGGGCCGCACCTTC.